What follows are 10 T cell receptor beta chains derived from one specimen sequenced in a study of blood T cells in healthy people across ages. The use of a sample-barcoded 5' primer and a J-beta primer mix characterized a second PCR of roughly 7 to 11 cycles. TCRdb ran MiXCR on the 5' RACE reads and lists one entry per CDR3 protein. There are some 800,000 distinct CDR3 sequences in the sample; 40% to 50% occur only once, and about a fifth lies in the top ten. The sample comprised blood. Receptors were obtained from a man aged 60-69 years in good health.

The sample holds a few counts of this clonotype. The rearrangement joins TRBV11-2 to TRBJ2-5; TRBD2 matches at 7 bases. The CDR3 is made up of 14 amino acids. With V trimmed by 3 bases and J by 3 bases, 4 bases remained unmatched. Germline V gives CDR1 SGHAT, CDR2 FQNNGV. The CDR3: CASSFGAGEETQYF. The DNA for the CDR3 is TGTGCCAGCAGCTTCGGGGCGGGAGAAGAGACCCAGTACTTC.

This clonotype was seen at least ten times. The V gene is TRBV7-2, the J gene TRBJ1-2; D gene unclear. The V and J ends lost 5 bases and 3 bases respectively, with 16 bases between them. Germline assignment: CDR1 SGHTA and CDR2 FQGNSA. This CDR3 contains 15 residues. The CDR3 DNA reads as TGTGCCAGCAGCACTACCCCCCCCGAGGACTATGGCTACACCTTC. This encodes CASSTTPPEDYGYTF. The variable domain in full, completed from reference TRBV7-2 and TRBJ1-2, reads GAGVSQSPSNKVTEKGKDVELRCDPISGHTALYWYRQSLGQGLEFLIYFQGNSAPDKSGLPSDRFSAERTGGSVSTLTIQRTQQEDSAVYLCASSTTPPEDYGYTFGSGTRLTVV.

The rearrangement links TRBV9 to TRBJ1-2; 8 bases are shared with TRBD1. This CDR3 comprises 15 residues. Germline values: CDR1 SGDLS, CDR2 YYNGEE. The V gene end was trimmed by 3 bases and the J gene end by 0 bases; junction bases not matched to a gene: 4. CDR3 nucleotides: TGTGCCAGCAGCGCTACAGGGGGTACTAACTATGGCTACACCTTC. It specifies CASSATGGTNYGYTF.

This clonotype was observed a handful of times. The gene calls are TRBV4-2 and TRBJ2-5; D gene ambiguous. This CDR3 spans 15 amino acids. Germline loops: CDR1 LGHNA, CDR2 YNFKEQ. The V end lost 0 bases, the J end lost 2 bases, and 10 bases lay between the germline ends. CDR3 nucleotide sequence: TGTGCCAGCAGCCAAGATTTCCCAAATCAAGAGACCCAGTACTTC. This gives the protein CASSQDFPNQETQYF.

About this clonotype: Since a much larger clone is just one base distant, this may be a read error. V and J are TRBV7-8 and TRBJ2-5; D not certain. Germline-derived CDR1 and CDR2 are SGHVS and FQNEAQ. The CDR3 covers 14 residues. CDR3 loop: CVSSSLVGKDEQYF. CDR3 bases: TGTGTCAGCAGCTCACTCGTAGGGAAGGATGAGCAGTACTTC.

The chain combines TRBV21-1 with TRBJ2-1; the table assigns TRBD2, which was not confirmed against the DNA. TRBV21-1 is assigned pseudogene status. The CDR3 is 18 residues long. CDR3 nucleotide sequence: TGTGCCAGCAGCAAAGCGAGGCCTAGCGGGGGACACTACAATGAGCAGTTCTTC. It specifies CASSKARPSGGHYNEQFF.

This chain uses TRBV6-6 with TRBJ1-1, with 11 positions matching TRBD1. The germline CDR1 and CDR2 sequences are MNHNY and SVGAGI (reference sequence). CDR3 size: 15 residues. The V gene end was trimmed by 5 bases and the J gene end by 5 bases; junction bases not matched to a gene: 7. The CDR3 loop reads CASSTKGQGVTEAFF. The CDR3 DNA sequence: TGTGCCAGCAGTACTAAGGGACAGGGGGTAACTGAAGCTTTCTTT.

The sample holds a few counts of this clonotype. This chain connects TRBV12-3 or TRBV12-4 to TRBJ2-3, with a weak D call TRBD1 (6 bases). The CDR3 contains 13 residues. V lost 7 bases and J 4 bases, leaving 12 bases between the germline ends. CDR3 loop: CASILTGSDTQYF. In DNA form, the CDR3 reads TGTGCCAGCATCCTTACAGGGTCAGATACGCAGTATTTT.

This clonotype appeared a few times. V usage is TRBV5-1 and J usage is TRBJ1-2; D ambiguous. V gave up 4 bases and J gave up 6 bases, with 16 bases separating them. Looked up from germline, CDR1 is SGHRS and CDR2 is YFSETQ. This CDR3 comprises 14 residues. CDR3 in amino acids: CASSVALQYDGYTF. Written as DNA, the CDR3 is TGCGCCAGCAGCGTGGCACTCCAGTACGATGGCTACACCTTC. The full variable domain, completed using reference TRBV5-1 and TRBJ1-2, is KAGVTQTPRYLIKTRGQQVTLSCSPISGHRSVSWYQQTPGQGLQFLFEYFSETQRNKGNFPGRFSGRQFSNSRSEMNVSTLELGDSALYLCASSVALQYDGYTFGSGTRLTVV.

The V gene is TRBV9, the J gene TRBJ2-3; 8 nucleotides line up with TRBD1. The V gene's germline CDR1 is SGDLS and CDR2 YYNGEE. V gave up 0 bases and J gave up 0 bases; unmatched junction bases: 6. The CDR3 contains 17 residues. The CDR3 region is CASSVGRRTGSTDTQYF. As DNA, the CDR3 is TGTGCCAGCAGCGTAGGTCGTAGGACAGGGAGCACAGATACGCAGTATTTT.